This T cell receptor (beta chain) was captured in a study of cytomegalovirus exposure and HLA in healthy donors. In the study overall: A previous analysis identified 100 million or so unique TCR beta sequences derived from 180 million or so T cells.

Looked up from germline, CDR1 is ENHRY and CDR2 is SYGVKD. This CDR3 is built from 15 residues. The V segment lost 9 bases and the J segment 2 bases; nucleotides outside the gene matches: 7. Findings of the study overall: The only immune exposure information that was available was CMV serostatus.

Points on this clone: Its target is not known.

The PCR had 60 Vbeta and 13 Jbeta primers. Sequencing used immunoSEQ multiplex PCR; TCRdb keeps in-frame clones, though not all of them. The top ten clones hold 6.5% to 8% of a sample with around 160,000 clones, 79% of them seen once. This chain joins TRBV10-3 and TRBJ2-3; 11 nucleotides line up with TRBD2. The sample comprised PBMCs. This clonotype was sampled from a woman between 35 and 50 years old in good health and CMV-seropositive. The CDR3 here is CAIRLAGPSTDTQYF. The CDR3 coding sequence is TGTGCCATACGACTAGCGGGGCCCTCCACAGATACGCAGTATTTT.